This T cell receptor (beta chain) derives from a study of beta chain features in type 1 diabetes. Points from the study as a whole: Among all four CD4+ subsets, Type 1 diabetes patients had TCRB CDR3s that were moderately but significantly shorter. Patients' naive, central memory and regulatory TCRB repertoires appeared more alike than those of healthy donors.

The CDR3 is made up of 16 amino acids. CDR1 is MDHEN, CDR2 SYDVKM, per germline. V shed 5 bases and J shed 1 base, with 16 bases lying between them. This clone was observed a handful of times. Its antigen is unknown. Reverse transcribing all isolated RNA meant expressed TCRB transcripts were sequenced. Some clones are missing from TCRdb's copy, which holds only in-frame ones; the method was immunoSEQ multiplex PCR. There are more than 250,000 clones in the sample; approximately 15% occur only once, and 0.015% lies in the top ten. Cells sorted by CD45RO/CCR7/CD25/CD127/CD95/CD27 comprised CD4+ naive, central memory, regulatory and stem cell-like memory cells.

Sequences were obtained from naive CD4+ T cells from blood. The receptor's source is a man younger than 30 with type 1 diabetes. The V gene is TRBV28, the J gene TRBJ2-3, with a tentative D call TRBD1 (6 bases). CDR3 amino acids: CASSIQGRLRTDTQYF. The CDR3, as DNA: TGTGCCAGCAGTATTCAGGGGCGGCTGCGCACAGATACGCAGTATTTT.